The clone carrying this TCR beta chain was detected once. Primers for the PCR totalled 60 Vbeta and 13 Jbeta. TCRdb keeps only in-frame clones here, not all; method: immunoSEQ multiplex PCR. The sample consists of some 89,000 clones, roughly 79% of them appearing once. The data originate from a study of cytomegalovirus exposure and HLA in healthy donors. Germline assignment: CDR1 SGHTA and CDR2 FQGTGA. V trimming: 2 bases; J trimming: 9 bases; junction bases outside the gene matches: 6. The CDR3 consists of 13 residues. The TCR sequence derives from a woman aged 25 to 39 in good health and CMV-seronegative. The sequenced sample was PBMCs. The chain employs TRBV7-3 and TRBJ1-1, with TRBD1 matching 7 bases. This chain's CDR3 is CASSLFRGEKAFF. CDR3 sequence (DNA): TGTGCCAGCAGCTTATTCAGGGGGGAGAAAGCTTTCTTT.